This TCR beta chain was documented in a study of STAT5B mutations in CD4+ large granular lymphocyte leukemia. General study results and limits: Compared with healthy controls (2/35), patient top clones favored TRBV06 (8/27).

Per the authors' pipeline: Productive clonotypes were detectable down to 2.59 x 10-5 frequency. Here immunoSEQ multiplex PCR was the method, and the copy in TCRdb shows in-frame clones only, minus some. The DNA gave D and trimming, while V, J and clone size come from that table. The table lists fewer than 40,000 clones, about four fifths of them singletons. CDR3 size: 14 residues. V shed 5 bases, J shed 6 bases, and the junction held 12 bases outside the gene matches. Per the germline V gene, CDR1 is SQVTM and CDR2 is ANQGSEA. Worth noting for this clone: Its antigen is not known.

The source of this sequence is a human donor in good health. This chain joins TRBV29-1 and TRBJ1-2; TRBD1 agrees at 7 bases. Sequencing was carried out using CD4+ T cells from blood buffy coats. CDR3 sequence: CSVSLTETGDGYTF. The CDR3 DNA follows: TGCAGCGTTTCATTAACAGAAACAGGGGATGGCTACACCTTC.